The next 24 T cell receptor beta chains were all read from a single sample in a study of blood T cell repertoires in COVID-19. Using immunoSEQ multiplex PCR, the repertoire was profiled, and TCRdb retains in-frame clones only, with some absent. The sample holds a few hundred thousand clones, 75% to 85% seen once. Material: peripheral blood. The receptors derive from a woman aged 40 to 50 who had recovered from COVID-19.

This clone was counted a few times. The V and J genes are TRBV19 and TRBJ1-4; 7 nucleotides agree with TRBD1. Germline trimming cut 5 bases from V and 10 bases from J; bases unmatched to any gene: 19. CDR1 and CDR2 (germline): LNHDA, SQIVND (reference sequence). The CDR3 has 17 amino acids. The CDR3 DNA sequence: TGTGCCAGTAGTCAAACCCCAATTCCGACAGGGAGTGGAAAACTGTTTTTT. It encodes CASSQTPIPTGSGKLFF.

This sequence joins TRBV18 and TRBJ2-7; maybe TRBD2 (6 bases). CDR3 length equals 16 residues. The germline V gene has CDR1 KGHSH and CDR2 LQKENI. The ends were cut back, 5 bases at V and 1 base at J, with 18 bases in the middle. The CDR3: CASSSSRELGSYEQYF. The CDR3 region has the DNA TGTGCCAGCTCATCCAGTCGGGAGTTGGGGTCCTACGAGCAGTACTTC.

This chain uses TRBV20-1 with TRBJ2-1; tentative D call: TRBD2 (5 bases). The V and J ends lost 3 bases and 5 bases respectively, with 11 bases between them. Per the germline V gene, CDR1 is DFQATT and CDR2 is SNEGSKA (reference sequence). The CDR3 contains 13 residues. The CDR3 sequence: CSASLTTDNEQFF. The DNA for the CDR3 is TGCAGTGCTAGTTTGACTACAGACAATGAGCAGTTCTTC.

The rearrangement joins TRBV9 to TRBJ2-2; 12 bases align to TRBD2. V lost 2 bases to trimming and J lost 5 bases; unmatched junction nucleotides: 4. Looked up from germline, CDR1 is SGDLS and CDR2 is YYNGEE. CDR3 length: 16 residues. The CDR3 sequence is CASSVTSGGWTGELFF. CDR3 coding DNA: TGTGCCAGCAGCGTGACTAGCGGGGGTTGGACCGGGGAGCTGTTTTTT.

V and J are TRBV10-3 and TRBJ2-1; 8 bases fit TRBD1. The CDR3 extends over 16 amino acids. The V and J ends lost 6 bases and 8 bases, in that order; junction bases with no gene match: 15. The germline V gene has CDR1 ENHRY and CDR2 SYGVKD. The CDR3 bases are TGTGCCATCAGCGGCCCAGGACAGGGCCTTTGGGATGAGCAGTTCTTC. Its protein is CAISGPGQGLWDEQFF.

The gene calls are TRBV19 and TRBJ1-5; 7 positions agree with TRBD1. CDR3 length: 13 residues. CDR1 is LNHDA, CDR2 SQIVND, per germline (reference sequence). V trimming: 8 bases; J trimming: 6 bases; junction bases outside the gene matches: 7. This chain's CDR3 is CASAGTVRQPQHF. The CDR3 coding sequence is TGTGCCAGTGCCGGGACAGTACGTCAGCCCCAGCATTTT.

The V call is TRBV19, the J call TRBJ1-1; 7 positions agree with TRBD1. The CDR3 runs 15 residues. Unmatched junction bases numbered 2, after V lost 1 base and J lost 0 bases. The germline V gene has CDR1 LNHDA and CDR2 SQIVND (reference sequence). The CDR3 reads CASSIGGQLNTEAFF. CDR3 sequence (DNA): TGTGCCAGTAGTATAGGGGGACAGTTGAACACTGAAGCTTTCTTT. Full variable domain (rest looked up from reference TRBV19 and TRBJ1-1): DGGITQSPKYLFRKEGQNVTLSCEQNLNHDAMYWYRQDPGQGLRLIYYSQIVNDFQKGDIAEGYSVSREKKESFPLTVTSAQKNPTAFYLCASSIGGQLNTEAFFGQGTRLTVV.

This clone was counted once. J is TRBJ2-7 and V is TRBV7-2, with TRBD1 matching over 9 bases. Germline assignment: CDR1 SGHTA and CDR2 FQGNSA. CDR3 length: 14 residues. V shed 5 bases, J shed 5 bases, and the junction held 7 bases outside the gene matches. Here the CDR3 reads CASSRDREIHEQYF. CDR3 in DNA: TGTGCCAGCAGCCGGGACAGGGAGATACACGAGCAGTACTTC.

V is TRBV6-5 and J is TRBJ1-1; a possible D gene is TRBD1 (6 bases). Germline V gives CDR1 MNHEY, CDR2 SVGAGI. CDR3 size: 14 residues. V dropped 6 bases and J dropped 1 base, with 12 bases sitting between them. This chain's CDR3 is CASSPATGNTEAFF. CDR3 sequence (DNA): TGTGCCAGCAGCCCCGCGACAGGGAACACTGAAGCTTTCTTT.

The rearrangement uses TRBV7-2 and TRBJ1-6; TRBD1 agrees at 7 bases. Germline loops: CDR1 SGHTA, CDR2 FQGNSA. The CDR3 runs to 16 residues. The ends lost 2 bases at V and 14 bases at J; junction bases unmatched: 15. CDR3 coding DNA: TGTGCCAGCAGCTTAACCCCCGACAGGGCGACCTTGTCCCTCCACTTT. Protein sequence: CASSLTPDRATLSLHF.

The chain is built from TRBV7-9 and TRBJ2-5, with 10 bases that match TRBD1. V lost 5 bases, J lost 5 bases, and 5 bases stayed unmatched. In germline, CDR1 is SEHNR, CDR2 FQNEAQ (reference sequence). The CDR3 sequence is 14 residues long. As DNA, the CDR3 is TGTGCCAGCAGCCCAGGGACAGGGGACGAGACCCAGTACTTC. It specifies CASSPGTGDETQYF.

This clone was seen more than once but under ten times. The chain recombines TRBV28 with TRBJ2-1; D unclear. Per the germline V gene, CDR1 is MDHEN and CDR2 is SYDVKM. The CDR3 is 14 residues long. Trimming left V 3 bases short and J 3 bases short, with 9 bases between. In nucleotides, the CDR3 is TGTGCCAGCAGTTTTCACGGTAGCTACAATGAGCAGTTCTTC. This gives the protein CASSFHGSYNEQFF.

The rearrangement uses TRBV28 and TRBJ1-2; perhaps TRBD1 as D (5 bases). The length of the CDR3 is 16 residues. V lost 4 bases to trimming and J lost 3 bases, with 18 bases between them. In germline, CDR1 is MDHEN, CDR2 SYDVKM. CDR3 in DNA: TGTGCCAGCAGTTCAGGCGGGGCGGGGTTGGACTATGGCTACACCTTC. It translates to CASSSGGAGLDYGYTF.

This chain connects TRBV5-5 to TRBJ1-6; 8 nucleotides align to TRBD1. CDR1 is SGHKS, CDR2 YYEKEE, per germline (reference sequence). The V and J ends lost 2 bases and 7 bases, in that order; junction bases with no gene match: 11. The CDR3 runs 17 residues. CDR3 loop: CASSLVPGQGSNSPLHF. For the CDR3, the DNA is TGTGCCAGCAGCTTAGTCCCAGGACAGGGTTCCAATTCACCCCTCCACTTT.

The chain employs TRBV4-3 and TRBJ1-1; no clear D gene. Trimming removed 4 bases at V and 3 bases at J, with 12 bases between. The germline V gene has CDR1 LGHNA and CDR2 YSLEER. The CDR3 covers 14 residues. Here the CDR3 DNA reads TGCGCCAGCAGCCTTTACGGCGGGGACACTGAAGCTTTCTTT. The encoded protein is CASSLYGGDTEAFF.

The chain combines TRBV11-3 with TRBJ2-1, with 9 bases lining up with TRBD2. V dropped 2 bases and J dropped 8; count of bases not matched to a gene: 16. The germline V gene has CDR1 SGHNT and CDR2 YENEEA. This CDR3 is 18 amino acids long. The CDR3 nucleotides read TGTGCCAGCAGCTTAACCTGGGCGGAGCGGGGGGCCGGGGATGAGCAGTTCTTC. Translated, it gives CASSLTWAERGAGDEQFF.

This clone was seen a few times. The chain links TRBV6-5 to TRBJ1-1; weak D call: TRBD1 (5 bases). The germline gives CDR1 MNHEY, CDR2 SVGAGI. V lost 10 bases to trimming and J lost 4 bases, with 13 bases between them. The CDR3 totals 12 residues. The CDR3 nucleotides read TGTGCCATCGACGATGGGGCCACTGAAGCTTTCTTT. It encodes CAIDDGATEAFF.

The chain uses TRBV7-9 and TRBJ2-5; possibly TRBD1 for D (6 bases). The CDR3 length is 12 residues. Trimming removed 3 bases from V and 5 bases from J, with 7 bases in between. CDR1 is SEHNR and CDR2 is FQNEAQ in the germline V gene (reference sequence). CDR3 protein: CASSFRGETQYF. CDR3 nucleotides: TGTGCCAGCAGCTTCAGGGGTGAGACCCAGTACTTC.

The V and J genes are TRBV5-1 and TRBJ1-5; D perhaps matches TRBD1 (6 bases). Germline CDR1 reads SGHRS; CDR2 reads YFSETQ. The CDR3 spans 15 residues. Trimming pared 2 bases from V and 5 bases from J, leaving 14 bases between. In DNA form, the CDR3 reads TGCGCCAGCAGCTTAGAAGGGAACAGGGATCAGCCCCAGCATTTT. This codes for CASSLEGNRDQPQHF.

This rearrangement joins TRBV9 to TRBJ2-1, with 8 positions matching TRBD2. Germline V gene sequence: CDR1 SGDLS, CDR2 YYNGEE. This CDR3 has 15 amino acids. The trim removed 4 bases at V and 5 bases at J, leaving 8 bases unmatched. CDR3 sequence reads: CASSRGGQLDNEQFF. Here the CDR3 DNA reads TGTGCCAGCAGCCGCGGGGGGCAATTAGACAATGAGCAGTTCTTC.

V and J are TRBV3-1 (or the pseudogene TRBV3-2) and TRBJ1-6, with 9 bases identical to TRBD1. Germline-derived CDR1 and CDR2 are LGHDT and YNNKEL (reference sequence). Germline trimming cut 4 bases from V and 8 bases from J; bases unmatched to any gene: 6. The CDR3 is 15 amino acids. This CDR3 is CASSRTGGDYSPLHF. The CDR3 DNA is TGTGCCAGCAGCCGCACAGGGGGCGACTATTCACCCCTCCACTTT.

Written as DNA, the CDR3 is TGTGCCAGCAGGATGGGACAAAACTATGGCTACACCTTC. Amino acids: CASRMGQNYGYTF. The chain joins TRBV12-3 or TRBV12-4 to TRBJ1-2, with D perhaps TRBD1 (6 bases). The CDR3 extends over 13 amino acids. V lost 6 bases, J lost 2 bases, and 10 bases lay in between.

The genes are TRBV7-9 and TRBJ2-2; TRBD2 matches 15 bases. The V and J ends lost 7 bases and 4 bases, in that order; junction bases with no gene match: 10. Germline loops: CDR1 SEHNR, CDR2 FQNEAQ (reference sequence). This CDR3 contains 18 residues. The CDR3 nucleotides are TGTGCCAGCAACCCGGGACTAGCGGGGGGTTACGGCACCGGGGAGCTGTTTTTT. Amino acids: CASNPGLAGGYGTGELFF.

The J gene is TRBJ2-7, the V gene TRBV6-5, with D perhaps matching TRBD2 (5 bases). CDR1 MNHEY and CDR2 SVGAGI come from the germline V gene. The CDR3 has 15 amino acids. Trimming removed 3 bases from V and 7 bases from J, with 19 bases in between. The CDR3 here is CASSYDLGSYGEQYF. The CDR3 DNA follows: TGTGCCAGCAGTTATGACCTTGGGAGCTACGGGGAGCAGTACTTC.